This T cell receptor beta chain was identified during a study of blood T cell repertoires in COVID-19. About the study: Samples representing acute and convalescent COVID-19 were sourced from the United States, Italy and Spain. In each case, the material was cDNA or gDNA derived from T cells, B-cell-depleted T cells, or PBMCs.

Original processing notes: Amplifying reference gene primers gave estimates of nucleated cell counts. Only in-frame clones appear in the TCRdb table, and some are missing; sequencing was by immunoSEQ multiplex PCR. For V, J and clone size, that table is used; D and trimming come from the DNA. The table lists under 250,000 clones, more than 70% of them singletons, with about 8.1% in the top ten. The CDR3 is 14 residues long. Trimming stripped 7 bases from V and 0 bases from J, with 12 bases between. Germline V gene data show CDR1 as LNHDA and CDR2 as SQIVND (reference sequence). The sequenced material came from peripheral blood. The J gene is TRBJ2-5, the V gene TRBV19; a possible D gene is TRBD1 (5 bases). The TCR was taken from a woman aged 50 to 60 with acute or convalescent COVID-19. The CDR3 bases are TGTGCCAGTAAAAGTGGGGCAGACCAAGAGACCCAGTACTTC. Translating it yields CASKSGADQETQYF. Variable domain in full (rest from reference TRBV19 and TRBJ2-5): DGGITQSPKYLFRKEGQNVTLSCEQNLNHDAMYWYRQDPGQGLRLIYYSQIVNDFQKGDIAEGYSVSREKKESFPLTVTSAQKNPTAFYLCASKSGADQETQYFGPGTRLLVL.